The TCR beta chain described here comes from a study of human T cells and chemical hapten exposure. The time point: pre-sensitization, week 0. Noted treatment: therapeutic diphenylcyclopropenone sensitization with weekly scalp DPC. This clonotype appeared many times. TCRdb re-analysed the RACE reads in MiXCR, keeping a single row per CDR3 protein. The table records approximately 320,000 distinct CDR3 sequences, 5% to 6.5% of them present only once. V was cut by 2 bases and J by 4 bases, with 9 bases left in between. Germline V CDR1 and CDR2: LGHDT, YNNKEL (reference sequence). The CDR3 contains 13 residues.

The chain is built from TRBV3-1 and TRBJ2-7; tentatively, D is TRBD1 (5 bases). The source of this sequence is a woman in her late teens or twenties with alopecia areata. Some clones in this sample may be carry-over from other donors' samples. The sequencing used whole blood, collected in connection with sensitization to the hapten diphenylcyclopropenone (DPC). CDR3 region: CASSQRGSYEQYF. In DNA form, the CDR3 reads TGTGCCAGCAGCCAAAGGGGCAGTTACGAGCAGTACTTC.